What follows are 25 T cell receptor beta chains derived from one specimen sequenced in a study of T cells in Graves' hyperthyroidism and ophthalmopathy. Using RNA transcripts as the source, TCR beta CDR3 regions were amplified. During a first-round RT-PCR of the TCR CDR3, the HTBI primer set was used. One entry per CDR3 protein results from TCRdb running MiXCR on the multiplex PCR reads. The data show 360,000 or so distinct CDR3 sequences, 12% to 15% seen once. The material sequenced was blood. These receptors came from a woman aged 55-70 years with Graves' ophthalmopathy.

The sample holds many counts of this clonotype. The V and J genes are TRBV28 and TRBJ2-3; no clear D gene. Between the trimmed V and J ends, which lost 7 bases and 0 bases, there was a span of 8 bases. The V gene's germline CDR1 is MDHEN and CDR2 SYDVKM. The CDR3 covers 13 residues. The DNA for the CDR3 is TGTGCCAGCATTCACTCTAGCACAGATACGCAGTATTTT. It codes for CASIHSSTDTQYF.

In its sample, this clonotype was seen many times. V gene TRBV5-1 combines with J gene TRBJ1-4; 9 bases agree with TRBD1. From germline, CDR1 is SGHRS and CDR2 YFSETQ. V dropped 4 bases and J dropped 7; count of bases not matched to a gene: 8. The length of the CDR3 is 15 residues. CDR3 nucleotide sequence: TGCGCCAGCAGCGCGAGTGGACAGGGGTCTGAAAAACTGTTTTTT. This encodes CASSASGQGSEKLFF.

This clonotype was counted ten times or more. This chain connects TRBV11-2 to TRBJ2-7; D may be TRBD1 (5 bases). Per the germline V gene, CDR1 is SGHAT and CDR2 is FQNNGV. V was shortened by 1 base and J by 4 bases, with 11 bases between the two germline ends. The CDR3 totals 14 residues. In nucleotides, the CDR3 is TGTGCCAGCAGCTTAGTAACAGGTCCATACGAGCAGTACTTC. It encodes CASSLVTGPYEQYF.

The gene calls are TRBV2 and TRBJ2-7; perhaps TRBD1 as D (7 bases). In germline, CDR1 is SNHLY, CDR2 FYNNEI. V was shortened by 8 bases and J by 7 bases, with 15 bases between the two germline ends. The CDR3 spans 12 residues. This CDR3 is CASLQGGGEQYF. CDR3 coding DNA: TGTGCCAGCCTCCAGGGGGGCGGGGAGCAGTACTTC.

At least ten counts were recorded for this clonotype. V usage is TRBV6-2 or TRBV6-3 and J usage is TRBJ2-1, with D unresolved. The CDR3 loop spans 15 amino acids. Germline loops: CDR1 MNHEY, CDR2 SVGEGT. Trimming cost V 5 bases and J 1 base, with 12 bases left between them. In DNA, the CDR3 is TGTGCCAGCAGTCCCGACTCGACATCCTACAATGAGCAGTTCTTC. This codes for CASSPDSTSYNEQFF.

This clonotype has ten or more counts. The chain joins TRBV28 to TRBJ2-1; TRBD2 aligns across 9 bases. V dropped 7 bases and J dropped 10; count of bases not matched to a gene: 8. CDR1 and CDR2 (germline): MDHEN, SYDVKM. CDR3 length: 13 amino acids. Here the CDR3 reads CASTQTSGREQFF. Written as DNA, the CDR3 is TGTGCCAGCACCCAGACTAGCGGCCGGGAGCAGTTCTTC.

This clonotype was observed at least ten times. The chain combines TRBV27 with TRBJ2-5, with D possibly being TRBD2 (6 bases). Germline CDR1 MNHEY, CDR2 SMNVEV (reference sequence). There are 17 residues in the CDR3. The V and J ends lost 2 bases and 3 bases respectively, with 19 bases between them. The CDR3 sequence: CASSLLGRVPREETQYF. The CDR3 DNA is TGTGCCAGCAGTTTACTCGGGAGAGTCCCAAGGGAAGAGACCCAGTACTTC.

This clonotype was detected a few times. J is TRBJ2-2 and V is TRBV6-1; D gene uncertain. The CDR3 contains 15 residues. In germline, CDR1 is MNHNS, CDR2 SASEGT. Trimming left V 3 bases short and J 0 bases short, with 8 bases between. The CDR3 reads CASSELGSNTGELFF. CDR3 nucleotide sequence: TGTGCCAGCAGTGAGCTCGGGTCGAACACCGGGGAGCTGTTTTTT.

The rearrangement links TRBV18 to TRBJ1-5; D is unclear. The CDR3 is made up of 16 amino acids. The V and J ends lost 2 bases and 3 bases respectively, with 14 bases between them. Germline V gene data show CDR1 as KGHSH and CDR2 as LQKENI. The CDR3 DNA reads as TGTGCCAGCTCACCAGCGGAGTCTGAGAACAATCAGCCCCAGCATTTT. Translating gives CASSPAESENNQPQHF.

This clonotype has a count of ten or more. The rearrangement uses TRBV6-5 and TRBJ1-3, with D perhaps TRBD1 (5 bases). CDR3 length equals 16 residues. V was clipped by 2 bases and J by 4 bases, with 15 bases between them. Germline V gene data show CDR1 as MNHEY and CDR2 as SVGAGI. The CDR3 region has the DNA TGTGCCAGCAGTTACGTGGAGGGGCCGCGCGGAAACACCATATATTTT. It encodes CASSYVEGPRGNTIYF.

This clonotype was seen repeatedly, ten times or more. The CDR3: CASSSQEGNQPQHF. The DNA of the CDR3 is TGTGCCAGCAGTTCCCAGGAGGGGAATCAGCCCCAGCATTTT. The genes are TRBV27 and TRBJ1-5; tentatively, D is TRBD1 (5 bases). The V gene lost 4 bases and the J gene lost 4 bases, with 11 bases spanning the gap. Germline assignment: CDR1 MNHEY and CDR2 SMNVEV (reference sequence). The CDR3 extends over 14 amino acids.

Remarks on this clonotype: A much bigger clone sits one base away, suggesting this may be a read error. The CDR3 region is CAGSYSLRDEQYF. The CDR3 DNA follows: TGTGCCGGCAGTTACTCGCTCAGGGACGAGCAGTACTTC. The chain joins TRBV6-5 to TRBJ2-7; TRBD1 might be the D (5 bases). The CDR3 totals 13 residues. The germline gives CDR1 MNHEY, CDR2 SVGAGI.

The rearrangement uses TRBV3-1 and TRBJ2-7, with unresolved D. The germline V gene has CDR1 LGHDT and CDR2 YNNKEL (reference sequence). The CDR3 has 15 residues. Deletions cut 0 bases from V and 2 bases from J, with 11 bases between. CDR3 nucleotides: TGTGCCAGCAGCCAAGAGGCTACCCGCACCTACGAGCAGTACTTC. This gives the protein CASSQEATRTYEQYF.

As regards this clonotype: A much larger clonotype is one base distant, so this may be a read error. The genes are TRBV20-1 and TRBJ2-7, with a tentative D call TRBD2 (6 bases). Per the germline V gene, CDR1 is DFQATT and CDR2 is SNEGSKA (reference sequence). Trimming left V 3 bases short and J 0 bases short, with 15 bases between. The CDR3 extends over 15 amino acids. CDR3 nucleotide sequence: TGCAGTGCTAGTGGGAGGAGGGGACGCTCCTACGAGCAGTACTTC. Amino acids: CSASGRRGRSYEQYF.

In this sample, this clonotype turned up a few times. V gene TRBV20-1 combines with J gene TRBJ2-1; D perhaps matches TRBD2 (6 bases). The germline V gene has CDR1 DFQATT and CDR2 SNEGSKA (reference sequence). Trimming took 0 bases from V and 4 from J, leaving 13 bases between them. The CDR3 loop spans 15 amino acids. The CDR3 region is CSARDLAGTYNEQFF. The CDR3 bases are TGCAGTGCTAGAGATCTCGCGGGAACGTACAATGAGCAGTTCTTC.

This clonotype was counted many times. The chain is built from TRBV7-3 and TRBJ2-7; 9 bases fit TRBD2. Germline CDR1 SGHTA, CDR2 FQGTGA. The length of the CDR3 is 14 residues. Trimming took 6 bases from V and 5 from J; bases not matched to a gene: 8. CDR3 sequence (DNA): TGTGCCAGCAGTCCCGGCGGGAGGGAAGACGAGCAGTACTTC. Its protein is CASSPGGREDEQYF. Full variable domain (remainder filled in from reference TRBV7-3 and TRBJ2-7): GAGVSQTPSNKVTEKGKYVELRCDPISGHTALYWYRQSLGQGPEFLIYFQGTGAADDSGLPNDRFFAVRPEGSVSTLKIQRTERGDSAVYLCASSPGGREDEQYFGPGTRLTVT.

Ten or more counts support this clonotype. V and J are TRBV20-1 and TRBJ2-3, with 8 bases that match TRBD2. Per the germline V gene, CDR1 is DFQATT and CDR2 is SNEGSKA (reference sequence). This CDR3 is 16 amino acids long. Germline trimming cut 1 base from V and 1 base from J; bases unmatched to any gene: 7. This CDR3 reads CSARGSPGGRTDTQYF. The DNA of the CDR3 is TGCAGTGCTAGAGGCTCGCCGGGAGGGCGCACAGATACGCAGTATTTT.

This clonotype was found many times. The rearrangement links TRBV6-1 to TRBJ2-7, with 9 bases identical to TRBD2. J lost 0 bases, V lost 2 bases, and 14 bases had no gene match. CDR3 length equals 19 residues. The germline V gene has CDR1 MNHNS and CDR2 SASEGT. CDR3 loop: CASSERRGLAGASSYEQYF. DNA for the CDR3: TGTGCCAGCAGTGAAAGGAGGGGTTTAGCGGGGGCGAGCTCCTACGAGCAGTACTTC.

The table lists this clonotype with a few counts. The chain combines TRBV4-1 with TRBJ2-1, with no clear D. The germline V and J ends were trimmed by 5 bases and 9 bases, with 8 bases remaining between them. Germline CDR1 reads MGHRA; CDR2 reads YSYEKL. There are 11 residues in the CDR3. In DNA, the CDR3 is TGCGCCAGCAGCGGGTCTGTTGAGCAGTTCTTC. Translated: CASSGSVEQFF.

This clonotype was seen ten or more times. CDR3 in amino acids: CASSRDRVYNSPLHF. For the CDR3, the DNA is TGTGCCAGCAGCCGGGACAGGGTCTATAATTCACCCCTCCACTTT. The chain uses TRBV6-1 and TRBJ1-6; 9 bases map to TRBD1. The germline V gene encodes CDR1 MNHNS and CDR2 SASEGT. Germline trimming cut 6 bases from V and 3 bases from J; bases unmatched to any gene: 3. The CDR3 is 15 amino acids.

This clonotype was counted many times. The CDR3: CASSLWMGPNQPQHF. As DNA, the CDR3 is TGTGCCAGCAGTTTGTGGATGGGACCCAATCAGCCCCAGCATTTT. The rearrangement links TRBV12-3 or TRBV12-4 to TRBJ1-5; a weak D match, TRBD1 (5 bases). V gave up 3 bases and J gave up 3 bases, with 12 bases separating them. This CDR3 contains 15 residues.

In DNA, the CDR3 is TGTGCCTGGAGTGCATCAGGGGTAGGCCAGCCCCAGCATTTT. Protein: CAWSASGVGQPQHF. The chain uses TRBV30 and TRBJ1-5; tentatively, D is TRBD1 (6 bases). This CDR3 contains 14 residues. Germline CDR1 GTSNPN, CDR2 SVGIG (reference sequence). Trimming left V 1 base short and J 7 bases short, with 14 bases between.

This clonotype came up many times. The chain couples TRBV28 to TRBJ1-5; D might be TRBD1 (6 bases). The CDR3 has 14 residues. Germline CDR1 reads MDHEN; CDR2 reads SYDVKM. Trimming took 2 bases from V and 3 from J, leaving 8 bases between them. The CDR3 loop is CASSLGGHNQPQHF. The CDR3 region has the DNA TGTGCCAGCAGTTTAGGGGGGCACAATCAGCCCCAGCATTTT. Looking up the rest from reference TRBV28 and TRBJ1-5 gives the full variable domain: DVKVTQSSRYLVKRTGEKVFLECVQDMDHENMFWYRQDPGLGLRLIYFSYDVKMKEKGDIPEGYSVSREKKERFSLILESASTNQTSMYLCASSLGGHNQPQHFGDGTRLSIL.

This chain connects TRBV28 to TRBJ2-7; D gene uncertain. This CDR3 is built from 15 residues. The V gene's germline CDR1 is MDHEN and CDR2 SYDVKM. The V gene lost 3 bases and the J gene lost 0 bases, with 12 bases spanning the gap. The CDR3 nucleotides are TGTGCCAGCAGTTTTATTACGACCTCCTCCTACGAGCAGTACTTC. Its protein is CASSFITTSSYEQYF.

The chain joins TRBV14 to TRBJ1-1; possibly TRBD1 for D (5 bases). Trimming removed 0 bases at V and 10 bases at J, with 12 bases between. The V gene's germline CDR1 is SGHDN and CDR2 FVKESK. The CDR3 runs to 13 residues. The CDR3 DNA reads TGTGCCAGCAGCCAAGATTTCAGGGCGCGAGCTTTCTTT. It yields the protein CASSQDFRARAFF.